This paragraph covers one T cell receptor beta chain sequence. In this sample, this clonotype turned up many times. The antigen it binds to is not known. Base qualities are missing; no much larger clone stands one base away. This entry is derived from a study of T-cell reconstitution after alpha-beta-depleted transplantation in children (TCRdb year 2016). For the wider study: Using TCR repertoire profiling, the study quantitatively followed how T-cell immune reconstitution unfolded in children after TCRalphabeta/CD19-depleted allogeneic hematopoietic cell transplantation.

For this chain, trimming is 2 bases at the V end and 1 base at the J end, and the number of junction bases without a gene match is 7. The CDR3 contains 17 residues, cysteine and phenylalanine counted. Only the CDR3 DNA stays, 51 bases, in frame from base 1. As encoded in the germline V gene, CDR1 is SGHRS while CDR2 is YFSETQ. Library generation was performed with PCR. The instrument given in TCRdb is Illumina HiSeq 2500. TCR libraries were prepared with molecular barcoding, using unique molecular identifiers to normalize TCRbeta repertoire quantification. TCRdb reprocessing: public reads trimmed at Q25 with fastp, clones called with MiXCR, in-frame beta chains kept. Records with the same CDR3 protein are collapsed into one entry carrying the most frequent genes and DNA. This sample comprises approximately 150,000 distinct CDR3 sequences, around 8.8% of them detected only once. Around 18% of the sample goes to the ten largest clones.

The sample's treatment or condition, from its label and the paper: allogeneic hematopoietic cell transplantation with graft depleted of TCRalphabeta T cells and CD19 B cells. TCRalphabeta/CD19-depleted allogeneic hematopoietic cell grafts were given to the transplant recipients, all of whom were children. Study-level results and caveats: Over the following months the frequencies of hyperexpanded clones went down, and after one year T-cell counts and TCRbeta diversity were mostly credited to newly produced T cells. The apparently early recovery of alphabetaT-cell counts about two months after transplant reportedly depended on only several hundred rapidly expanded clones that came from non-depleted graft cells. The high TCRbeta diversity at day 60 in some patients was ascribed to recipient T cells and intrathymic progenitors that had survived conditioning.

The receptor comes from a female patient between 2 and 15 years old who had a stem cell transplant for congenital amegakaryocytic thrombocytopenia, so the T cells may come from the graft donor. Sequences were derived from PBMCs, mostly from graft donor cells, sampled 180 days after TCRalphabeta/CD19-depleted stem cell transplant. The chain joins TRBV5-1 to TRBJ2-1, with 9 bases matching TRBD2. The nucleotide sequence is given as TGCGCCAGCAGCTTCTTCCCTAGCGGGGTATCCTACAATGAGCAGTTCTTC. It codes for CASSFFPSGVSYNEQFF. This CDR3, with the reference TRBV5-1 and TRBJ2-1 proteins standing in past its ends, gives the full variable domain KAGVTQTPRYLIKTRGQQVTLSCSPISGHRSVSWYQQTPGQGLQFLFEYFSETQRNKGNFPGRFSGRQFSNSRSEMNVSTLELGDSALYLCASSFFPSGVSYNEQFFGPGTRLTVL.